These 21 T cell receptor beta chains were sequenced from one sample in a study of blood T cell repertoires in COVID-19. Assay used: immunoSEQ multiplex PCR; TCRdb lists only in-frame clones, some missing. This sample has about 330,000 clones, with about 86% found just once. Sequenced sample: peripheral blood. Source of these receptors: a woman in her forties or fifties with acute or convalescent COVID-19.

This rearrangement joins TRBV4-2 to TRBJ2-1, with 10 bases that match TRBD2. In germline, CDR1 is LGHNA, CDR2 YNFKEQ. This CDR3 is 14 amino acids long. The ends lost 3 bases at V and 9 bases at J; junction bases unmatched: 5. The CDR3 sequence: CASSQGLAGAEQFF. The CDR3, as DNA: TGTGCCAGCAGCCAGGGGCTAGCGGGAGCTGAGCAGTTCTTC.

The CDR3: CASSRRLAGSTDTQYF. CDR3 in DNA: TGTGCCAGCAGCCGGAGACTAGCGGGGAGCACAGATACGCAGTATTTT. The chain is built from TRBV13 and TRBJ2-3, with TRBD2 matching over 11 bases. This CDR3 is 16 amino acids long. The J segment lost 0 bases and the V segment lost 5 bases, leaving 4 bases of the junction unmatched. Germline-derived CDR1 and CDR2 are PRHDT and FYEKMQ (reference sequence).

The rearrangement links TRBV18 to TRBJ2-2; D is undetermined. The ends were cut back, 4 bases at V and 6 bases at J, with 9 bases in the middle. Germline-derived CDR1 and CDR2 are KGHSH and LQKENI. The CDR3 runs 13 residues. The CDR3 DNA reads TGTGCCAGCTCACGCCCCGAGGCCGGGGAGCTGTTTTTT. Its translation is CASSRPEAGELFF.

The rearrangement joins TRBV19 to TRBJ1-3, with TRBD1 matching 7 bases. The CDR3 spans 15 residues. The junction had 5 bases not matched to a gene; V was cut back by 6 bases and J by 0 bases. Germline CDR1 reads LNHDA; CDR2 reads SQIVND (reference sequence). CDR3 DNA sequence: TGTGCCAGTAGGTCCGGGACAGTCTCTGGAAACACCATATATTTT. Its protein is CASRSGTVSGNTIYF.

This clone was seen just once. In the same sample, other DNA sequences code for this CDR3. This chain uses TRBV10-3 with TRBJ2-7, with TRBD1 matching over 9 bases. Germline trimming cut 6 bases from V and 3 bases from J; bases unmatched to any gene: 3. Germline CDR1 is ENHRY and CDR2 is SYGVKD. The length of the CDR3 is 13 residues. DNA for the CDR3: TGTGCCATCAGGGGGGACAGGGACTACGAGCAGTACGTC. It codes for CAIRGDRDYEQYV.

Comment on this clone: The identical CDR3 is also encoded by other nucleotide sequences in the sample. CDR3 DNA: TGTGCCAGCTCACCCGGTCTCGGAAACACCATATATTTT. Translated, it gives CASSPGLGNTIYF. This rearrangement joins TRBV18 to TRBJ1-3; D not certain. The CDR3 loop spans 13 amino acids. V lost 3 bases and J 4 bases, leaving 7 bases between the germline ends. From germline, CDR1 is KGHSH and CDR2 LQKENI.

Note on this clone: Distinct nucleotide sequences in the sample also encode this CDR3. V and J are TRBV7-6 and TRBJ2-7, with a possible D match to TRBD2 (5 bases). Trimming shortened V by 0 bases and J by 0 bases, and 6 bases separated the two germline ends. CDR1 is SGHVS and CDR2 is FNYEAQ in the germline V gene. The CDR3 totals 14 residues. DNA for the CDR3: TGTGCCAGCAGCTTAGCGCGGGCCTCCTACGAGCAGTACTTC. This sequence encodes CASSLARASYEQYF.

The chain's CDR3 is CASSPIAGKNEQFF. CDR3 nucleotides: TGCGCCAGCAGCCCAATAGCGGGGAAGAATGAGCAGTTCTTC. This chain uses TRBV5-1 with TRBJ2-1; TRBD2 aligns across 8 bases. This CDR3 is 14 amino acids long. The germline gives CDR1 SGHRS, CDR2 YFSETQ. V was pared by 4 bases and J by 7 bases, with 7 bases of the junction left unmatched.

This rearrangement joins TRBV6-5 to TRBJ1-1; 7 bases fit TRBD1. The CDR3 covers 14 residues. The trim removed 5 bases at V and 5 bases at J, leaving 8 bases unmatched. Germline CDR1 MNHEY, CDR2 SVGAGI. DNA of the CDR3: TGTGCCAGCAGTCTCACAGGGGCGGAGACTGAAGCTTTCTTT. Its translation is CASSLTGAETEAFF.

The chain joins TRBV24-1 to TRBJ1-2; no firm D call. The CDR3 has 14 residues. Germline V gene lookup returns CDR1 KGHDR and CDR2 SFDVKD. The V gene lost 4 bases and the J gene lost 7 bases, with 15 bases spanning the gap. CDR3 residues: CATSDVTGSSGYTF. CDR3 nucleotide sequence: TGTGCCACCAGTGACGTCACGGGGTCCAGTGGCTACACCTTC.

The chain has TRBV3-1 (or the pseudogene TRBV3-2) and TRBJ1-5; a weak D match, TRBD1 (5 bases). Germline values: CDR1 LGHDT, CDR2 YNNKEL (reference sequence). The length of the CDR3 is 13 residues. Trimming removed 2 bases at V and 5 bases at J, with 7 bases between. CDR3 DNA sequence: TGTGCCAGCAGCCAAACAGGACATCAGCCCCAGCATTTT. Its protein is CASSQTGHQPQHF.

This clone was observed a handful of times. The genes are TRBV9 and TRBJ2-3; D remains ambiguous. The CDR3 totals 13 residues. The germline V gene has CDR1 SGDLS and CDR2 YYNGEE. The ends were cut back, 2 bases at V and 2 bases at J, with 6 bases in the middle. CDR3 coding DNA: TGTGCCAGCAGCGTCCTAGACACAGATACGCAGTATTTT. Translating gives CASSVLDTDTQYF.

The J gene is TRBJ1-4, the V gene TRBV11-2; weak D call: TRBD1 (5 bases). V was trimmed by 0 bases and J by 8 bases, leaving 16 bases between them. Germline CDR1 and CDR2: SGHAT and FQNNGV. The CDR3 spans 16 residues. The chain's CDR3 is CASSLDQAGGTEKLFF. CDR3 coding DNA: TGTGCCAGCAGCTTAGATCAGGCCGGGGGGACGGAAAAACTGTTTTTT.

This clone was observed once. The chain couples TRBV6-5 to TRBJ2-1, with 10 bases matching TRBD2. The germline V gene encodes CDR1 MNHEY and CDR2 SVGAGI. The V and J ends lost 6 bases and 4 bases, in that order; junction bases with no gene match: 3. This CDR3 contains 14 residues. CDR3 sequence (DNA): TGTGCCAGCAGGAGCGGGAGGGGTTACAATGAGCAGTTCTTC. Protein product: CASRSGRGYNEQFF.

This clone was seen just once. This sequence joins TRBV6-5 and TRBJ1-1; D gene unclear. The germline V gene has CDR1 MNHEY and CDR2 SVGAGI. This CDR3 contains 13 residues. Between the trimmed V and J ends, which lost 6 bases and 0 bases, there was a span of 8 bases. This CDR3 reads CASRVSVNTEAFF. CDR3 bases: TGTGCCAGCAGAGTTTCGGTGAACACTGAAGCTTTCTTT.

The chain has TRBV5-4 and TRBJ1-1; no clear D gene. CDR3 length: 14 amino acids. The V gene lost 4 bases and the J gene lost 0 bases, with 10 bases spanning the gap. Germline loops: CDR1 SGHNT, CDR2 YYREEE (reference sequence). This CDR3 is CASSPFQMNTEAFF. CDR3 sequence (DNA): TGTGCCAGCAGCCCGTTTCAGATGAACACTGAAGCTTTCTTT.

This clone was observed a single time. The genes are TRBV9 and TRBJ1-5, with a weak D call TRBD1 (5 bases). The V end lost 4 bases, the J end lost 0 bases, and 17 bases lay between the germline ends. Germline assignment: CDR1 SGDLS and CDR2 YYNGEE. This CDR3 has 17 amino acids. The CDR3 DNA follows: TGTGCCAGCAGCCCCGGGTCAGGGCACAGTAGCAATCAGCCCCAGCATTTT. It translates to CASSPGSGHSSNQPQHF.

The chain recombines TRBV4-2 with TRBJ2-1, with 15 bases fitting TRBD2. Germline V lookup: CDR1 LGHNA, CDR2 YNFKEQ. V gave up 0 bases and J gave up 7 bases; unmatched junction bases: 4. CDR3 length: 17 residues. The CDR3 loop is CASSQDAGTSGRNEQFF. The CDR3 region has the DNA TGTGCCAGCAGCCAAGATGCGGGGACTAGCGGGAGGAATGAGCAGTTCTTC.

This clone was detected only once. The V and J genes are TRBV21-1 and TRBJ1-1. TRBV21-1 is a pseudogene. The CDR3 contains 13 residues. DNA of the CDR3: TGTGCCAGCAGCAACCCGAGTAACACTGAAGCTTTCTTT. Its translation is CASSNPSNTEAFF.

J is TRBJ1-4 and V is TRBV9; weak D call: TRBD1 (5 bases). The CDR3 runs 16 residues. CDR1 and CDR2 from the germline V gene are SGDLS and YYNGEE. V was pared by 3 bases and J by 5 bases, with 17 bases between. The CDR3 nucleotides are TGTGCCAGCAGCGGGGGGAGGGCAGGAGGAAATGAAAAACTGTTTTTT. Protein: CASSGGRAGGNEKLFF. Full variable domain (missing parts from reference TRBV9 and TRBJ1-4): DSGVTQTPKHLITATGQRVTLRCSPRSGDLSVYWYQQSLDQGLQFLIQYYNGEERAKGNILERFSAQQFPDLHSELNLSSLELGDSALYFCASSGGRAGGNEKLFFGSGTQLSVL.

This clone turned up a few times. The J gene is TRBJ1-6, the V gene TRBV4-1; tentative D call: TRBD1 (5 bases). CDR1 and CDR2 (germline): MGHRA, YSYEKL. CDR3 length: 16 residues. V was shortened by 4 bases and J by 5 bases, with 15 bases between the two germline ends. The CDR3 bases are TGCGCCAGCAGCCCTACCGGAGGGGCGGATAATTCACCCCTCCACTTT. It is translated as CASSPTGGADNSPLHF.